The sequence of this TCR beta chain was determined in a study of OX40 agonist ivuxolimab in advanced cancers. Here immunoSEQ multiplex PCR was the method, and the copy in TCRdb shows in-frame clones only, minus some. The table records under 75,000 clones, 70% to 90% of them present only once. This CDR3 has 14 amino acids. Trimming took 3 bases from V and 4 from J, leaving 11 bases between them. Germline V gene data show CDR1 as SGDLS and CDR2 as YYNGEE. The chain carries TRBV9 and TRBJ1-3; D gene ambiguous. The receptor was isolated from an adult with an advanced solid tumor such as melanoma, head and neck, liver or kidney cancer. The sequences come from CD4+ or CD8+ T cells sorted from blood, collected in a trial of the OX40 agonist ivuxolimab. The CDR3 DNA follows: TGTGCCAGCAGCGCTCTTACGAGGGGAAACACCATATATTTT. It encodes CASSALTRGNTIYF.